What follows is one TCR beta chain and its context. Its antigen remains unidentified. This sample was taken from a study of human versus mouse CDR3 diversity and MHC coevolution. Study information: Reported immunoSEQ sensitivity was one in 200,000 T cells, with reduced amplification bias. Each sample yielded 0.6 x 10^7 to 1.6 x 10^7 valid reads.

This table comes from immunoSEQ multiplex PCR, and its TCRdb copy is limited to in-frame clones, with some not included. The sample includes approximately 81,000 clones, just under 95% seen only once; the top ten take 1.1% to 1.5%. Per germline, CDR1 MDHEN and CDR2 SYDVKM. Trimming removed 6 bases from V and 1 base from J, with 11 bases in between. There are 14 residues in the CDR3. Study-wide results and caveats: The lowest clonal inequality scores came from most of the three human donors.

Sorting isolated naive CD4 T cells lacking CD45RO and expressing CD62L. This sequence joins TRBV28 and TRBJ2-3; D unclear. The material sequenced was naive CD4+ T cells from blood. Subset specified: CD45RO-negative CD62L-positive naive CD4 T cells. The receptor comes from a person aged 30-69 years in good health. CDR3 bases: TGTGCCAGCAGCTTGGTAGCACGCACAGATACGCAGTATTTT. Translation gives CASSLVARTDTQYF.